The entry below describes one T cell receptor beta chain. In the PCR, 60 Vbeta and 13 Jbeta primers were used. TCRdb's copy holds only in-frame clones and misses some; the assay was immunoSEQ multiplex PCR. The table shows tens of thousands of clones, with about four fifths occurring only once. The record originates from a study of cytomegalovirus exposure and HLA in healthy donors. From germline, CDR1 is MNHEY and CDR2 SMNVEV (reference sequence). Trimming took 5 bases from V and 0 from J, leaving 11 bases between them. This CDR3 is 15 amino acids long. The rearrangement links TRBV27 to TRBJ1-5; no firm D call. This receptor was taken from a male donor in good health and CMV-seropositive. The sample was PBMCs. Written as DNA, the CDR3 is TGTGCCAGCAGTCCGCTAGGGAGTAGCAATCAGCCCCAGCATTTT. Translating it yields CASSPLGSSNQPQHF.